This TCR beta chain was captured by sequencing in a study of PD-L1 blockade in urothelial cancer. Study-wide background: Once treatment had started, blood was analyzed at 3 weeks (second dose) and again at 6 weeks.

CDR3 size: 11 residues. V lost 4 bases, J lost 7 bases, and 10 bases lay in between. Germline V lookup: CDR1 DFQATT, CDR2 SNEGSKA (reference sequence). Documented time point: pretreatment peripheral blood. TCRdb's table, derived via immunoSEQ multiplex PCR, lists solely in-frame clones and lacks some. The data hold roughly 40,000 clones, with 70% to 90% observed a single time. This clone was found a few times. This CDR3 is also generated by other DNA sequences in the sample. The TCR was taken from a donor aged 40 or over with urothelial cancer. The chain recombines TRBV20-1 with TRBJ1-2; possible D gene TRBD1, 5 bases. Source: PBMCs, taken around atezolizumab (anti-PD-L1) treatment. This chain's CDR3 is CSATGVGGYTF. In nucleotides, the CDR3 is TGCAGTGCTACGGGGGTTGGTGGCTACACCTTC.